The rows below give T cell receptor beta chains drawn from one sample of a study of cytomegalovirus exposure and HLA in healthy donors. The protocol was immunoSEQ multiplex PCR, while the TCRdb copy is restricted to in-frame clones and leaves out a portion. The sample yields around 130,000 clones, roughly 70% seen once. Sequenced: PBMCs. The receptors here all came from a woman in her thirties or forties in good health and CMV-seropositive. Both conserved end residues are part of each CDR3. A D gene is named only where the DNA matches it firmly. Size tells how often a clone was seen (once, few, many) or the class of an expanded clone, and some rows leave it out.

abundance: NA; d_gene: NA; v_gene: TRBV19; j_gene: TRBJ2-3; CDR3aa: CASSTAGDTQYF; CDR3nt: TGTGCCAGTAGTACCGCGGGGGATACGCAGTATTTT
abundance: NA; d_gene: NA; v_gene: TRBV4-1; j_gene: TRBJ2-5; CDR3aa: CASSQERENRVYQETQYF; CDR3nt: TGCGCCAGCAGCCAAGAGAGAGAAAACAGGGTGTACCAAGAGACCCAGTACTTC
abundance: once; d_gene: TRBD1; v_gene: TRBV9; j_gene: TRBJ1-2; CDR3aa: CASSVAAGQGNYGYTF; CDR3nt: TGTGCCAGCAGCGTAGCCGCAGGACAGGGGAACTATGGCTACACCTTC
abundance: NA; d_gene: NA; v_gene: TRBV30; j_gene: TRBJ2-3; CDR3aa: CAWSEGYVRDTQYF; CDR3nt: TGTGCCTGGAGTGAGGGGTACGTTAGAGATACGCAGTATTTT
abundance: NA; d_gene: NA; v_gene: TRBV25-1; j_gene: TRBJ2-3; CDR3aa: CASSGWGGGTDTQYF; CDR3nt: TGTGCCAGCAGTGGATGGGGCGGGGGCACAGATACGCAGTATTTT
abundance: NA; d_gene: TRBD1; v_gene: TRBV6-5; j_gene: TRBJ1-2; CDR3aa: CASSRGTGYGYTF; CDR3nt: TGTGCCAGCAGTAGGGGGACAGGGTATGGCTACACCTTC
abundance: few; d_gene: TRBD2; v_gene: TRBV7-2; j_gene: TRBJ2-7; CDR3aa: CASSPPLASYEQYF; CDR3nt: TGTGCCAGCAGCCCCCCACTAGCGAGCTACGAGCAGTACTTC
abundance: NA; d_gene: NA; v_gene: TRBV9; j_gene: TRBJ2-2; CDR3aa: CASSVDYGGVGELFF; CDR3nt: TGTGCCAGCAGCGTAGATTACGGTGGAGTAGGGGAGCTGTTTTTT
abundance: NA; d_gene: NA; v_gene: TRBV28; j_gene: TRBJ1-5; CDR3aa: CASSLGGEGQPQHF; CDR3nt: TGTGCCAGCAGTTTGGGAGGGGAGGGTCAGCCCCAGCATTTT
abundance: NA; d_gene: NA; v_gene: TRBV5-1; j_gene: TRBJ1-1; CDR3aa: CASSLRADGTEAFF; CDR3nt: TGCGCCAGCAGCTTGCGCGCGGATGGCACTGAAGCTTTCTTT
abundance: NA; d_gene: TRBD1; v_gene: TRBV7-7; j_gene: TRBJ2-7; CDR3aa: CASSPGTGAEQYF; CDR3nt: TGTGCCAGCAGCCCCGGGACAGGGGCCGAGCAGTACTTC
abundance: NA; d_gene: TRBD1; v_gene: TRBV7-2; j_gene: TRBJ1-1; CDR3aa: CASSLGTGGLTEAFF; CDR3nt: TGTGCCAGCAGCTTAGGGACAGGGGGTCTCACTGAAGCTTTCTTT
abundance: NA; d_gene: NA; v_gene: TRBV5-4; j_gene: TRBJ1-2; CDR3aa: CASSLPGVNYGYTF; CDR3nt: TGTGCCAGCAGCTTACCAGGGGTAAACTATGGCTACACCTTC
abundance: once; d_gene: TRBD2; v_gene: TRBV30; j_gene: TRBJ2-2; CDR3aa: CAWSSGGNTGELFF; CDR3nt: TGTGCCTGGAGTAGCGGGGGCAACACCGGGGAGCTGTTTTTT
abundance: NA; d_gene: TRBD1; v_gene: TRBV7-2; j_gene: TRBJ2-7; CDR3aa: CASSPIAGGYEQYF; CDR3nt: TGTGCCAGCAGCCCTATAGCAGGGGGCTACGAGCAGTACTTC
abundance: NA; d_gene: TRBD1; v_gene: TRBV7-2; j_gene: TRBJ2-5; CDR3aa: CASSPQWTGETQYF; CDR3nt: TGTGCCAGCAGCCCCCAGTGGACAGGGGAGACCCAGTACTTC
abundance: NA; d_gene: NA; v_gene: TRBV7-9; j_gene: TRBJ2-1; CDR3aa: CASSFLPTRGSSYNEQFF; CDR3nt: TGTGCCAGCAGCTTTCTTCCAACTCGGGGGAGCTCCTACAATGAGCAGTTCTTC
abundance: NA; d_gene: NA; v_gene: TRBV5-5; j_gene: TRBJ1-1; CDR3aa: CASSLSVILVNTEAFF; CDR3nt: TGTGCCAGCAGCTTGTCCGTCATTTTAGTAAACACTGAAGCTTTCTTT
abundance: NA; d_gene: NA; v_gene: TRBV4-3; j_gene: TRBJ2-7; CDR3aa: CASSQDRVTYEQYF; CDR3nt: TGCGCCAGCAGCCAAGACAGGGTCACCTACGAGCAGTACTTC
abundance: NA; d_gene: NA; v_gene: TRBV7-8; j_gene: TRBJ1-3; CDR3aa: CASSIPPGSGNTIYF; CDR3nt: TGTGCCAGCAGCATACCCCCGGGGTCTGGAAACACCATATATTTT
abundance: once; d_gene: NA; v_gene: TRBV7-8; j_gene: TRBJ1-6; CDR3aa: CASSPDSGARSPLHF; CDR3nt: TGTGCCAGCAGCCCCGACAGCGGGGCCAGGTCACCCCTCCACTTT
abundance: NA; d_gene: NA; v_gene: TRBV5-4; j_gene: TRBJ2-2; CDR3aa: CASSLALTENTGELFF; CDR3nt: TGTGCCAGCAGCTTGGCATTGACTGAAAACACCGGGGAGCTGTTTTTT
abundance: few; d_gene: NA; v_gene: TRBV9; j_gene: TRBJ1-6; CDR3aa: CASSRGNSPLHF; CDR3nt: TGTGCCAGCAGCCGGGGGAATTCACCCCTCCACTTT
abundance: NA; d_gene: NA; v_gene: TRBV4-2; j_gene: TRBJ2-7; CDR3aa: CASSQEPHRYEQYF; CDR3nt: TGTGCCAGCAGCCAAGAACCACATCGCTACGAGCAGTACTTC
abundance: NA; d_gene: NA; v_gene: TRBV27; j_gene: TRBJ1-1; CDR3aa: CASRATLNTEAFF; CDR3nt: TGTGCCAGCAGAGCGACTCTGAACACTGAAGCTTTCTTT
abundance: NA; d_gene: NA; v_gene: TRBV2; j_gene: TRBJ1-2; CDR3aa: CASSSSGNYGYTF; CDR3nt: TGTGCCAGCTCCTCCTCAGGGAACTATGGCTACACCTTC
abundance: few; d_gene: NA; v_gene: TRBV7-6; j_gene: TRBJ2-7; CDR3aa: CASSFGHEQYF; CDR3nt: TGTGCCAGCAGCTTTGGGCACGAGCAGTACTTC
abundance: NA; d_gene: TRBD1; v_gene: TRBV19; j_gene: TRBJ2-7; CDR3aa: CASSIQGTASYEQYF; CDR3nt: TGTGCCAGTAGTATACAGGGGACAGCTTCCTACGAGCAGTACTTC
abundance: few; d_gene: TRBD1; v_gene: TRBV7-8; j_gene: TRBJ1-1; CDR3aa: CASSSTTGGTEAFF; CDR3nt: TGTGCCAGCAGCTCGACTACAGGGGGCACTGAAGCTTTCTTT
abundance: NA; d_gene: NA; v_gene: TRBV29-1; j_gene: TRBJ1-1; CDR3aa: CSVMDAGSTEAFF; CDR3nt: TGCAGCGTGATGGACGCGGGGAGCACTGAAGCTTTCTTT
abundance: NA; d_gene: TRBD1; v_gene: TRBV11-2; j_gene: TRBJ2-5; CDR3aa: CASSIGTDPRGETQYF; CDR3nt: TGTGCCAGCAGCATCGGGACAGACCCCCGAGGGGAGACCCAGTACTTC